This T cell receptor beta chain was sequenced in a study of shared clonotypes between healthy human individuals. Points from the study as a whole: What limited the represented genetic and exposure-history diversity was the small number of donors.

Unsorted PBMC DNA went through sequencing on ten immunoSEQ deep assay plates. Generated by immunoSEQ multiplex PCR, the TCRdb table keeps only in-frame clones and is missing some. The table shows roughly 500,000 clones, with 79% occurring only once. The CDR3 is 17 residues long. Germline CDR1 and CDR2: SEHNR and FQNEAQ (reference sequence). V shed 4 bases and J 3 bases; nucleotides not matched to a gene: 9. Comments on this clone: No antigen is known for it.

The TCR sequence derives from a woman between 40 and 55 years old in good health. Some clones in this sample may be carry-over from other donors' samples. V and J are TRBV7-9 and TRBJ2-7; TRBD2 agrees at 13 bases. The sample was PBMCs. As DNA, the CDR3 is TGTGCCAGCAGCTCAGGTGGGACTAGCGGGGCCCGCTACGAGCAGTACTTC. Translating it yields CASSSGGTSGARYEQYF.